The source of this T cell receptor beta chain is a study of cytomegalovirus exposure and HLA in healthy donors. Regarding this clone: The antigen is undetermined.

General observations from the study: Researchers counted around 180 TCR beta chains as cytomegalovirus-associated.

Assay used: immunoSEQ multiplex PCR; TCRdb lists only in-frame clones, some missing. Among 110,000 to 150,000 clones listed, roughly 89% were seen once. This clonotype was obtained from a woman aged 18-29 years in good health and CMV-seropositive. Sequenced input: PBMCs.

The CDR3 here is CSPLDSYEQYF. CDR3 DNA: TGCAGTCCACTTGACTCCTACGAGCAGTACTTC. The chain is built from TRBV20-1 and TRBJ2-7; no clear D gene. Germline CDR1 and CDR2: DFQATT and SNEGSKA (reference sequence). This CDR3 region has 11 residues. The V end was cut by 8 bases, the J end by 0 bases, with 8 bases between.